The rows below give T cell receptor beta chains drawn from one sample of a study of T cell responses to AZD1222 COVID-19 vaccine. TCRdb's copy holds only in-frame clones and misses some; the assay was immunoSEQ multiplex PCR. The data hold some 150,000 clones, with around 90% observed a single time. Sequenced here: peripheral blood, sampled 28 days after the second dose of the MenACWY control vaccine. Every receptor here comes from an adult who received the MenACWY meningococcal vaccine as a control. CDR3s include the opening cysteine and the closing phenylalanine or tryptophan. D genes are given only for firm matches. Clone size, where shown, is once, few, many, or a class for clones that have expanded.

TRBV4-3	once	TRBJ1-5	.	TGCGCCAGCAGCCAAGAGGTCGGGAATCAGCCCCAGCATTTT	CASSQEVGNQPQHF
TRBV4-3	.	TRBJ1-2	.	TGCGCCAGCAGCCAAGATCGGTACAGAGCTTATGGCTACACCTTC	CASSQDRYRAYGYTF
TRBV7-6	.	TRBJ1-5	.	TGTGCCAGCAGCTTTCGGGACAAAGGGTCGTGGAGCAATCAGCCCCAGCATTTT	CASSFRDKGSWSNQPQHF
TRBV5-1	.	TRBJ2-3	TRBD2	TGCGCCAGCAGCTGGGGTGGCGGGGGTCGCACAGATACGCAGTATTTT	CASSWGGGGRTDTQYF
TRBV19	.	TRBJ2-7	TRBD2	TGTGCCAGTAGTATGACCAGCGGGAGGAGCGAGCAGTACTTC	CASSMTSGRSEQYF
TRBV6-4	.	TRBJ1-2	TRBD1	TGTGCCAGCATAACTCAACAGGGGGCGGAACGGAGCTACACCTTC	CASITQQGAERSYTF
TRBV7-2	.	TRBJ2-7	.	TGTGCCAGCAGCTCGAGGGGGATCGTCCACGAGCAGTACTTC	CASSSRGIVHEQYF
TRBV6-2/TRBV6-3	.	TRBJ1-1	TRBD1	TGTGCCAGCACCCCAGGGGGGTTTGGGAACACTGAAGCTTTCTTT	CASTPGGFGNTEAFF
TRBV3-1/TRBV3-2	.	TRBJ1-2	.	TGTGCCAGCAGCCAAGATAGCAAGGGACCCCTCCTTTATGGCTACACCTTC	CASSQDSKGPLLYGYTF
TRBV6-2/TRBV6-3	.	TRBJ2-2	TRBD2	TGTGCCAGCAGGCCTAGCGGGAACACCGGGGAGCTGTTTTTT	CASRPSGNTGELFF
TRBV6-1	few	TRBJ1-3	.	TGTGCCAGCAGTGAAGGGCGGCCCAGCTCTGGAAACACCATATATTTT	CASSEGRPSSGNTIYF
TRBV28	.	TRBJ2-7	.	TGTGCCAGCAGGGGGACTTCCCAATCCTACGAGCAGTACTTC	CASRGTSQSYEQYF
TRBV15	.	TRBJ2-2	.	TGTGCCACCAGCAGAGATTCAGCTGGGGAGCTGTTTTTT	CATSRDSAGELFF
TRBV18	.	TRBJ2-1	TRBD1	TGTGCCAGCTCACCAAAGACAGGGGAAGCCTACAATGAGCAGTTCTTC	CASSPKTGEAYNEQFF
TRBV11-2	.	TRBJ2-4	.	TGTGCCAGCAGACAACCCCGCAGGGGCAACATTCAGTACTTC	CASRQPRRGNIQYF
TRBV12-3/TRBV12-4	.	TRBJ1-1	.	TGTGCCAGCAGTTTAATCATGAACACTGAAGCTTTCTTT	CASSLIMNTEAFF
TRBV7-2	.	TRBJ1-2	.	TGTGCCAGCAGCTTAGGAGGGAACTATGGCTACACCTTC	CASSLGGNYGYTF
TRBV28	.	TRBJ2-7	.	TGTGCCAGCAGTATTGGCTACGAGCAGTACTTC	CASSIGYEQYF
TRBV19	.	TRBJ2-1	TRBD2	TGTGCCAGTACCGAGCGGGAGGGTACCTACAATGAGCAGTTCTTC	CASTEREGTYNEQFF
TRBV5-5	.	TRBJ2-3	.	TGTGCCAGCAGCTTGGCGGCAGGGGCCGATACGCAGTATTTT	CASSLAAGADTQYF
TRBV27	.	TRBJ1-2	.	TGTGCCAGCAGTCTGGTACATGCAGGGGTTATCTATGGCTACACCTTC	CASSLVHAGVIYGYTF
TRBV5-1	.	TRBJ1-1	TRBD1	TGCGCCAGCAGCTTGGGAGACAGGGCGACTGAAGCTTTCTTT	CASSLGDRATEAFF
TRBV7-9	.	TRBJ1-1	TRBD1	TGTGCCAGCAGCTTACAAACAGGGGTAGTCGCTGAAGCTTTCTTT	CASSLQTGVVAEAFF
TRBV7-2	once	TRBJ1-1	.	TGTGCCAGCAGCCCGACAAGGAACACTGAAGCTTTCTTT	CASSPTRNTEAFF
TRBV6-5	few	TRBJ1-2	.	TGTGCCAGCAGCTCCGGCGGGGGAGTGTATGGCTACACCTTC	CASSSGGGVYGYTF
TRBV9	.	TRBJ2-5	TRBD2	TGTGCCAGCAGCGCCGCACCGGGACTAGCGGGAGGAGAGACCCAGTACTTC	CASSAAPGLAGGETQYF
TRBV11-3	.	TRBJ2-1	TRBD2	TGTGCCAGCAGCTTAGCCAGCGGGAGGCATGAGCAGTTCTTC	CASSLASGRHEQFF
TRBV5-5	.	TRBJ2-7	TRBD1	TGTGCCAGCAGCTTGGTAGGGGGCGAATACGAGCAGTACTTC	CASSLVGGEYEQYF
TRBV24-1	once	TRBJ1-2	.	TGTGCCACCAGTGATTCAAGGGGCCACGCTTACTATGGCTACACCTTC	CATSDSRGHAYYGYTF
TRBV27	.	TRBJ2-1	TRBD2	TGTGCCAGCAGTTTATATCGCTTTCGGCGGCGGGAGCCCTACAATGAGCAGTTCTTC	CASSLYRFRRREPYNEQFF
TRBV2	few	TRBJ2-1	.	TGTGCCAGCAGTGAATACAATGAGCAGTTCTTC	CASSEYNEQFF
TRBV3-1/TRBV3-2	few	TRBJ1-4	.	TGTGCCAGCAGCCAAGGTGTGGGGCCCAAACAGATTTCGGCTAATGAAAAACTGTTTTTT	CASSQGVGPKQISANEKLFF
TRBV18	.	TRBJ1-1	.	TGTGCCAGCTCACCACGTGTAGCTATGGACACTGAAGCTTTCTTT	CASSPRVAMDTEAFF
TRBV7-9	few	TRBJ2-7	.	TGTGCCAGCAGCTTCCGGGACCCCGGCCGCGAGCAGTACTTC	CASSFRDPGREQYF